This TCR beta chain is drawn from a study of T cells in Graves' hyperthyroidism and ophthalmopathy (dated by TCRdb to the late 2010s). At the level of the whole study: Peripheral blood samples were taken at the time of initial diagnosis, prior to any treatment. After blood sampling, hyperthyroidism patients were treated with methimazole at a starting dose of 30 mg daily, and ophthalmopathy patients were treated with high-dose intravenous methylprednisolone. Prospective prediction of ophthalmopathy was tested in an independent validation cohort consisting of some 19 hyperthyroidism patients and some 16 patients who later progressed to ophthalmopathy. In several Graves' hyperthyroidism patients, the study also compared T-cell repertoires from thyroid tissue with T-cell repertoires from blood. For training and testing, the roughly 100 patients in the discovery cohort were randomly divided in a 7:3 ratio. To identify distinguishing TCR V-J signatures, a discovery cohort of around 98 patients was used, comprising 43 with Graves' ophthalmopathy and under 60 with stable Graves' hyperthyroidism. The paper reports TCR Vbeta CDR3 sequencing of over 130 peripheral blood samples: approximately 43 ophthalmopathy, some 80 hyperthyroidism and around 17 progressor patients. The investigation overall reported the following: Most expanded thyroid clonotypes (frequency above 0.001) were also detected in blood, suggesting blood repertoires may reflect thyroid immune responses. Sample size was not statistically predetermined, and investigators were not blinded to group allocation. In validation, the model predicted progression to ophthalmopathy with 55% to 71% sensitivity and 72% to 85% specificity, a median of approximately 6.5 months before onset. In cross-validation, a model built on a 13 V-J signature told ophthalmopathy apart from stable hyperthyroidism with 87.88% sensitivity and around 84% specificity, and in testing the same model reached 80%/75%.

Moderately to severely active disease, a Clinical Activity Score of at least 3, a NOSPECS grade of at least 4, and a duration under 3 months were present in ophthalmopathy patients. The study excluded patients with uncontrolled infections, other autoimmune diseases, pregnancy or lactation. Clinical symptoms, serum thyroxine and TRAb, thyroid ultrasound, and orbital computed tomography formed the basis for the diagnoses. PBMCs were isolated from 10 ml of fresh peripheral blood by Ficoll-Paque density gradient centrifugation. Trizol reagent was used to extract total RNA, and RNA quality was then checked on an Agilent 2100 Bioanalyzer. The TCR beta CDR3 regions were amplified from the RNA transcripts. A first-round RT-PCR of the TCR CDR3 used the HTBI primer set with the Qiagen OneStep RT-PCR kit. A second multiplex PCR round built the libraries, followed by size selection and purification. Paired-end sequencing of the libraries was performed with 100 bp reads on an Illumina HiSeq2000. Turning to the authors' computational methods: SOAPnuke was used to process the raw data, removing reads that contained adapters or uncalled bases, had a mean Phred below 15, or lacked an exact match to the constant primer or identifier. High-quality paired reads were merged using COPE v1.2.5, and each unique nucleotide sequence was defined as a clonotype. MiTCR v1.1 was used to align the clonotypes against IMGT TRBV, TRBD and TRBJ reference segments. The analysis was restricted to V-J combinations with a frequency above 0.0001, which together covered 99% to 99.2% of the repertoires. A TCS score was defined as the ratio between F50 (clonal expansion) and ExV (chaos), using BLOSUM62-based TCRdist between CDR3 peptides within each V-J. Welch's t-statistics and random forest reduced fewer than 550 V-J features to roughly 13, which were used in a naive Bayes classifier (R e1071). TCRdb reprocessed the public reads (quality trimming at Q25 with fastp, clone calling with MiXCR) and kept in-frame beta chains. Entries are consolidated by CDR3 protein sequence, retaining the most common genes and DNA. The V and J calls shown here were made by TCRdb, not taken from the authors' results. The sample data list about 250,000 distinct CDR3 sequences, and roughly 22% of these were observed just once. The ten largest account for about a third of the sample.

As encoded in the germline V gene, CDR1 is MNHNS while CDR2 is SASEGT. After removal of 6 bases from V and 3 bases from J, the junction retains 3 bases not matched to a gene. Measured from the cysteine to the phenylalanine, the CDR3 is 14 residues long. Only the CDR3 DNA is retained, 42 bases long and in frame from the first base. There are many counts of this clonotype. There is no known antigen for this receptor. No per-base quality is available; no much larger clone lies one base away. Rearrangement joined TRBV6-1 to TRBJ1-5, and TRBD1 matches 9 of the central bases. The receptor was isolated from a woman aged 40 to 50 with Graves' ophthalmopathy. The source material was blood. The DNA is TGTGCCAGCAGGGACAGGGGAGCCAATCAGCCCCAGCATTTT. Translation gives CASRDRGANQPQHF.